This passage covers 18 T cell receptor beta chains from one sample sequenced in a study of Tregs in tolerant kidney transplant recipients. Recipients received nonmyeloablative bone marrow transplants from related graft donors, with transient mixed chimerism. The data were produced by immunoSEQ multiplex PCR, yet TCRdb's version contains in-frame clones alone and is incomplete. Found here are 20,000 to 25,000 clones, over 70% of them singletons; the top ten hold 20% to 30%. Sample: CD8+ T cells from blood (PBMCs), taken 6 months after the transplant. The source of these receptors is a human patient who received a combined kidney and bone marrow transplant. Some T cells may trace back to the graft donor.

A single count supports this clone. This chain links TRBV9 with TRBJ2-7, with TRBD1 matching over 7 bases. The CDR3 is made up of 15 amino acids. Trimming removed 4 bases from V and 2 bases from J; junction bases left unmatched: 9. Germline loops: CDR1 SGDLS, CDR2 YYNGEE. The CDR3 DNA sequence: TGTGCCAGCAGCCCCGAGGGGGCCCCGGCCTACGAGCAGTACTTC. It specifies CASSPEGAPAYEQYF.

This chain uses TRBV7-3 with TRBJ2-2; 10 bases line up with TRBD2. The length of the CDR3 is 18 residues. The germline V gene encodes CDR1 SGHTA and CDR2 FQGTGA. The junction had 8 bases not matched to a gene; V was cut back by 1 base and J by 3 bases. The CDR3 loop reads CASSLNGQGTSDTGELFF. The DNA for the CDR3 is TGTGCCAGCAGCTTAAACGGCCAGGGGACTAGCGACACCGGGGAGCTGTTTTTT.

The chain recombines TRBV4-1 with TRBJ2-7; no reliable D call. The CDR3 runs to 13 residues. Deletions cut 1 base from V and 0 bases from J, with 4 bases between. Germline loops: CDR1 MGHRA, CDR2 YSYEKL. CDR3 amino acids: CASSQGNSYEQYF. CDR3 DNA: TGCGCCAGCAGCCAAGGTAACTCCTACGAGCAGTACTTC.

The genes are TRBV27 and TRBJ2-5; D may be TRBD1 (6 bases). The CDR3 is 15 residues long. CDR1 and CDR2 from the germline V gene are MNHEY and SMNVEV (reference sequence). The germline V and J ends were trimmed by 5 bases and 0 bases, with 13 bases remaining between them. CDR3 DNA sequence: TGTGCCAGCAGTCTGAGACAGGAGTACCAAGAGACCCAGTACTTC. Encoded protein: CASSLRQEYQETQYF.

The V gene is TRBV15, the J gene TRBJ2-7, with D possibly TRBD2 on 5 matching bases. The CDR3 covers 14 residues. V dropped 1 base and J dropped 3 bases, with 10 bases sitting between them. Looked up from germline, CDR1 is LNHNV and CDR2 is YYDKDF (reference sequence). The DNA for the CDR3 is TGTGCCACCAGCAGAGCGGAGGAAAGCTACGAGCAGTACTTC. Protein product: CATSRAEESYEQYF.

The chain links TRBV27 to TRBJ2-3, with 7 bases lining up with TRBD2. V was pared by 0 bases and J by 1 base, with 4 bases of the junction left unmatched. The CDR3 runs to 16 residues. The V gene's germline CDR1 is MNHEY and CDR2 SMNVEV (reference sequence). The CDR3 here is CASSLSSSGGTDTQYF. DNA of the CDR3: TGTGCCAGCAGTTTATCCTCTAGCGGAGGCACAGATACGCAGTATTTT.

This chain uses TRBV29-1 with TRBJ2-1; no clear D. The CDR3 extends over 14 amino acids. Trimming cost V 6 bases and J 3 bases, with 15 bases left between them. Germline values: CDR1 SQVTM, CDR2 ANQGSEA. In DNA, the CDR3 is TGCAGCGTATCAACCCGGGTTAACTACAATGAGCAGTTCTTC. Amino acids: CSVSTRVNYNEQFF.

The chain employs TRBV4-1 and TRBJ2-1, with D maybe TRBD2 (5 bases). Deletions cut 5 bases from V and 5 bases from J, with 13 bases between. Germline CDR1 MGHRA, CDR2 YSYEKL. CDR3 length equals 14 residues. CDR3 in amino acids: CASSGRTGNNEQFF. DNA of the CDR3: TGCGCCAGCAGCGGAAGGACTGGAAACAATGAGCAGTTCTTC.

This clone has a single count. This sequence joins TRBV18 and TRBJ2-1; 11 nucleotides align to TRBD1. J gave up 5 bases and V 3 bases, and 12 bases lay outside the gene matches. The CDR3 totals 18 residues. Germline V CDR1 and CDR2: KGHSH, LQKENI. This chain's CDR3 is CASSPVIMDRGPDNEQFF. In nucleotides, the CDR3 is TGTGCCAGCTCACCGGTGATAATGGACAGGGGGCCGGACAATGAGCAGTTCTTC.

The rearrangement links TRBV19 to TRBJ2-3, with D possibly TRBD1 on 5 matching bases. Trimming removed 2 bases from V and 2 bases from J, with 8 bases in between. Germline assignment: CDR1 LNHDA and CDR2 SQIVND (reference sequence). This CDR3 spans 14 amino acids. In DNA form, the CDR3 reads TGTGCCAGTAGTATAAGACAGCACACAGATACGCAGTATTTT. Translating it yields CASSIRQHTDTQYF.

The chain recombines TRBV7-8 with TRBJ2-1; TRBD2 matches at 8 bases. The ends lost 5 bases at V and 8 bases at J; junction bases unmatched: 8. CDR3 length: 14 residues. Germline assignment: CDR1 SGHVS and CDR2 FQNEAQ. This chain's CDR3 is CASSLLTSADEQFF. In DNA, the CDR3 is TGTGCCAGCAGCCTCCTGACTAGCGCAGATGAGCAGTTCTTC.

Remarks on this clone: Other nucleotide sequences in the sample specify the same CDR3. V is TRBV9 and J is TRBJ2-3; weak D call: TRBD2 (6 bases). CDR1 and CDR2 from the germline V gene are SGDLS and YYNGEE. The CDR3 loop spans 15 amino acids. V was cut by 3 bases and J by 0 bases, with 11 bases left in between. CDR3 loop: CASSALASSTDTQYF. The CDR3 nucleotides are TGTGCCAGCAGCGCTCTAGCGTCTAGCACAGATACGCAGTATTTT. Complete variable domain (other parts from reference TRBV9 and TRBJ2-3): DSGVTQTPKHLITATGQRVTLRCSPRSGDLSVYWYQQSLDQGLQFLIQYYNGEERAKGNILERFSAQQFPDLHSELNLSSLELGDSALYFCASSALASSTDTQYFGPGTRLTVL.

In DNA form, the CDR3 reads TGTGCCAGCAGCCCCTCGACAGGGGAGTTCTTATACGAGCAGTACTTC. It encodes CASSPSTGEFLYEQYF. The chain has TRBV7-2 and TRBJ2-7; 8 bases agree with TRBD1. Germline V gene data show CDR1 as SGHTA and CDR2 as FQGNSA. CDR3 length equals 16 residues. V trimming: 5 bases; J trimming: 4 bases; junction bases outside the gene matches: 13.

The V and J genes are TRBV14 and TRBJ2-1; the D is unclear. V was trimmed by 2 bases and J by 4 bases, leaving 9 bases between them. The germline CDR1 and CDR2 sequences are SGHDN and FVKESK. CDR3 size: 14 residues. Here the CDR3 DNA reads TGTGCCAGCAGCCAATTCATGACTTACAATGAGCAGTTCTTC. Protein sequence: CASSQFMTYNEQFF. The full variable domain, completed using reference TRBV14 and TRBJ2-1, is EAGVTQFPSHSVIEKGQTVTLRCDPISGHDNLYWYRRVMGKEIKFLLHFVKESKQDESGMPNNRFLAERTGGTYSTLKVQPAELEDSGVYFCASSQFMTYNEQFFGPGTRLTVL.

CDR3 amino acids: CSADPDREGTDTQYF. The DNA of the CDR3 is TGCAGCGCGGACCCGGACAGGGAGGGCACAGATACGCAGTATTTT. The rearrangement joins TRBV29-1 to TRBJ2-3; TRBD1 aligns across 8 bases. In germline, CDR1 is SQVTM, CDR2 ANQGSEA. The ends lost 7 bases at V and 1 base at J; junction bases unmatched: 10. The CDR3 length is 15 residues.

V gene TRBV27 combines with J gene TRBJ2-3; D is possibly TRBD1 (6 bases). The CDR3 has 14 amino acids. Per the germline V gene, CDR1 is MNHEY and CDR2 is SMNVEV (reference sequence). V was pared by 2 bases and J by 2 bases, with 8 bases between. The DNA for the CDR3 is TGTGCCAGCAGTTTAGGACAGTTCACAGATACGCAGTATTTT. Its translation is CASSLGQFTDTQYF.

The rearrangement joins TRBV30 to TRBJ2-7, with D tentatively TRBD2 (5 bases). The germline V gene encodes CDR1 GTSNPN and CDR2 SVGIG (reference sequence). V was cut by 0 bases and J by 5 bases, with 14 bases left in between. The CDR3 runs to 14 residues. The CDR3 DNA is TGTGCCTGGAGTGTAGGACTCACCACCGACGAGCAGTACTTC. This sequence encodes CAWSVGLTTDEQYF.

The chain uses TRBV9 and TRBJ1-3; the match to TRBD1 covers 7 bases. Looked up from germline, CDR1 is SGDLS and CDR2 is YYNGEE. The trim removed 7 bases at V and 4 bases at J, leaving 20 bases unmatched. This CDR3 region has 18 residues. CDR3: CASPLGQPPGELGNTIYF. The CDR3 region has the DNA TGTGCCAGCCCCCTGGGACAGCCCCCTGGAGAACTCGGAAACACCATATATTTT.